Sequencing of this T cell receptor beta chain was carried out in a study of blood T cell repertoires in COVID-19. The data were produced by immunoSEQ multiplex PCR, yet TCRdb's version contains in-frame clones alone and is incomplete. Of fewer than 200,000 clones listed, approximately 87% are singletons. This clone was observed a handful of times. The CDR3 has 16 residues. The J segment lost 5 bases and the V segment lost 4 bases, leaving 9 bases of the junction unmatched. CDR1 and CDR2 (germline): SGHNT, YYREEE (reference sequence). Sequenced input: peripheral blood. This sequence joins TRBV5-4 and TRBJ2-5; 12 bases fit TRBD1. The TCR sequence derives from a woman between 70 and 85 years old with COVID-19, enrolled during active disease. CDR3 nucleotide sequence: TGTGCCAGCAGCAGTTACGGGACAGGGGGCGGGGAGACCCAGTACTTC. It is translated as CASSSYGTGGGETQYF.